A single TCR beta chain is shown here with its context. The length of the CDR3 is 16 residues. After removal of 4 bases from V and 1 base from J, the junction contained 8 bases not matched to a gene. Looked up from germline, CDR1 is SGHKS and CDR2 is YYEKEE (reference sequence). The data originate from a study of blood T cell repertoires in COVID-19. For the study at large: T cells, B-cell-depleted T cells, or PBMCs provided the cDNA or gDNA that served as material.

Allocation to cohorts depended on clinical history reported by the participants. Recovered status applied to Cohort 3 donors who had two consecutive negative PCRs. It also applied to those with clearance or with symptom resolution. Clones were sequenced by immunoSEQ multiplex PCR, and TCRdb holds only the in-frame ones, with some missing. The repertoire consists of about 400,000 clones, with roughly 90% occurring once and the leading ten covering 1.5% to 2%. The V and J genes are TRBV5-5 and TRBJ1-1; 9 bases match TRBD1. The source of this sequence is a woman aged 25-40 years who had recovered from COVID-19. The sequenced material came from PBMCs or T cells enriched from blood (not recorded which). The CDR3, as DNA: TGTGCCAGCAGCCCCCCCCCGACAGGGGGGAACACTGAAGCTTTCTTT. Residues: CASSPPPTGGNTEAFF.